The rows below give T cell receptor beta chains drawn from one sample of a study of beta chain features in type 1 diabetes. Profiled with immunoSEQ multiplex PCR; TCRdb holds only in-frame clones, not every one. Of some 640,000 clones listed, around an eighth are singletons. The material sequenced was naive CD4+ T cells from blood. Receptors originate from a man aged 18-30 years with type 1 diabetes. Both conserved end residues are part of each CDR3. Fields, in order: clone size, D gene, J gene, CDR3 length, V gene, CDR3 DNA, CDR3 protein. The D gene is left open where the match is weak. The listing skips clone size in some rows; elsewhere it reads once, few, many or a size class.

>few|TRBD2|TRBJ2-1|15|TRBV27
TGTGCCAGCAGTCCATGGACTAGCGGGAACAATGAGCAGTTCTTC
CASSPWTSGNNEQFF
>.|.|TRBJ2-3|16|TRBV14
TGTGCCAGCAGCCAAGTGGGGCACGGAGGCACAGATACGCAGTATTTT
CASSQVGHGGTDTQYF
>.|.|TRBJ2-2|16|TRBV4-1
TGCGCCAGCAGCCAAGGGTACAGGGCGGACACCGGGGAGCTGTTTTTT
CASSQGYRADTGELFF
>.|TRBD1|TRBJ2-2|14|TRBV9
TGTGCCAGCGAACGGGACAGTTGGACCGGGGAGCTGTTTTTT
CASERDSWTGELFF
>few|.|TRBJ2-4|14|TRBV7-2
TGTGCCAGCAGCACCGGTCCCGAGAGAAACATTCAGTACTTC
CASSTGPERNIQYF
>.|.|TRBJ2-5|12|TRBV5-1
TGCGCCAGCAGGGCGGATCAAGAGACCCAGTACTTC
CASRADQETQYF
>few|TRBD1|TRBJ1-1|16|TRBV7-8
TGTGCCAGCAGCTTAGCGGGACAGCTCATGAACACTGAAGCTTTCTTT
CASSLAGQLMNTEAFF
>few|.|TRBJ2-7|13|TRBV7-2
TGTGCCAGCAGCCTCCGGGACACCTACGAGCAGTACTTC
CASSLRDTYEQYF
>few|.|TRBJ2-5|13|TRBV18
TGTGCCAGCTCACCACCGGGGGGAGAGACCCAGTACTTC
CASSPPGGETQYF
>few|TRBD1|TRBJ2-1|15|TRBV18
TGTGCCAGCTCCCCAGGGGGACAGGGAATAAATGAGCAGTTCTTC
CASSPGGQGINEQFF
>few|TRBD2|TRBJ2-1|16|TRBV5-1
TGCGCCAGCAGCCGGGTTGGGACTAGCGGGAGAGGTGAGCAGTTCTTC
CASSRVGTSGRGEQFF
>.|.|TRBJ2-1|14|TRBV7-2
TGTGCCAGCAGCTTGGTAGGGCCTGCGAATGAGCAGTTCTTC
CASSLVGPANEQFF
>few|TRBD1|TRBJ2-5|16|TRBV7-2
TGTGCCAGCAGCTCGACAGGGTATGGTAGGCAAGAGACCCAGTACTTC
CASSSTGYGRQETQYF
>few|.|TRBJ2-7|16|TRBV7-9
TGTGCCAGCAGCTGGGCGGGGTCTCGGGCCCTCAACGAGCAGTACTTC
CASSWAGSRALNEQYF
>.|.|TRBJ1-5|15|TRBV4-2
TGTGCCAGCAGCCTTGGACTCCTAGGGGGTCAGCCCCAGCATTTT
CASSLGLLGGQPQHF
>.|.|TRBJ2-6|12|TRBV7-2
TGTGCCAGCAGCCGGCAGGCCAACGTCCTGACTTTC
CASSRQANVLTF
>few|.|TRBJ2-7|14|TRBV6-1
TGTGCCAGCAATCCGACTCCAGGCGGCTACGAGCAGTACTTC
CASNPTPGGYEQYF
>few|.|TRBJ1-3|11|TRBV30
TGTGCCTGGAAATCGGGAAACACCATATATTTT
CAWKSGNTIYF
>few|TRBD1|TRBJ1-2|14|TRBV16
TGTGCCAGCAGCCCCGGACAGGGGAACTATGGCTACACCTTC
CASSPGQGNYGYTF
>.|.|TRBJ1-4|17|TRBV23-1
TGCGCCAGCAGTCCTGTGGCCTACCTCGAGGCTCGGGAAAAACTGTTTTTT
CASSPVAYLEAREKLFF
>few|.|TRBJ1-3|12|TRBV2
TGTGCCAGCTCCGGAGATGGAAACACCATATATTTT
CASSGDGNTIYF
>.|.|TRBJ2-7|12|TRBV2
TGTGCCAGCAGTGAAAATAACTACGAGCAGTACTTC
CASSENNYEQYF
>.|.|TRBJ2-3|16|TRBV18
TGTGCCAGCTCACCTGGACTAGGGGGAGGCACAGATACGCAGTATTTT
CASSPGLGGGTDTQYF
>.|TRBD1|TRBJ2-7|15|TRBV19
TGTGCCAGTAGTTCACCGGGACAGGTCTCCTACGAGCAGTACTTC
CASSSPGQVSYEQYF
>few|.|TRBJ2-7|14|TRBV28
TGTGCCAGCAGTTTCGGGGGGCCTACCTACGAGCAGTACTTC
CASSFGGPTYEQYF
>.|.|TRBJ2-7|14|TRBV13
TGTGCCAGCAGCCCAAGTAACAAATACTACGAGCAGTACTTC
CASSPSNKYYEQYF